What follows are 25 T cell receptor beta chains derived from one specimen sequenced in a study of T cells of healthy individuals. Each CDR3 protein is one row after TCRdb ran MiXCR on the 5' RACE reads. The repertoire holds 65,000 to 90,000 distinct CDR3 sequences, approximately 5.4% seen once, with roughly 7.1% in the top ten. These receptors all come from a female donor in good health.

This clonotype was seen more than once but under ten times. The gene calls are TRBV30 and TRBJ1-2, with TRBD1 matching 8 bases. Germline V gives CDR1 GTSNPN, CDR2 SVGIG (reference sequence). The CDR3 length is 11 residues. The V segment lost 2 bases and the J segment 8 bases; nucleotides outside the gene matches: 1. CDR3 sequence reads: CAWSRQGGYTF. The CDR3 bases are TGTGCCTGGAGTCGACAGGGGGGCTACACCTTC. The whole variable domain, filled in from reference TRBV30 and TRBJ1-2, reads SQTIHQWPATLVQPVGSPLSLECTVEGTSNPNLYWYRQAAGRGLQLLFYSVGIGQISSEVPQNLSASRPQDRQFILSSKKLLLSDSGFYLCAWSRQGGYTFGSGTRLTVV.

This clonotype has only a few counts. V gene TRBV28 combines with J gene TRBJ1-1; possibly TRBD1 for D (5 bases). The CDR3 consists of 15 residues. CDR1 is MDHEN and CDR2 is SYDVKM in the germline V gene. Trimming removed 2 bases from V and 0 bases from J, with 10 bases in between. The CDR3 loop reads CASSLTGLMNTEAFF. The CDR3 region has the DNA TGTGCCAGCAGTTTAACAGGACTCATGAACACTGAAGCTTTCTTT.

The sample holds many counts of this clonotype. This chain connects TRBV5-1 to TRBJ2-3; possible D gene TRBD2, 5 bases. CDR1 SGHRS and CDR2 YFSETQ come from the germline V gene. The CDR3 is 16 residues long. Trimming left V 4 bases short and J 1 base short, with 16 bases between. DNA of the CDR3: TGCGCCAGCAGCCCACAGAGGCCCGGGGGCACAGATACGCAGTATTTT. Protein sequence: CASSPQRPGGTDTQYF.

In this sample, this clonotype turned up a few times. The genes are TRBV7-8 and TRBJ2-1; the match to TRBD2 covers 10 bases. This CDR3 is 14 amino acids long. Per germline, CDR1 SGHVS and CDR2 FQNEAQ. Losses at the gene ends were 5 bases for V and 7 bases for J; bases not matched to a gene: 5. This CDR3 is CASSPRTSGNEQFF. Written as DNA, the CDR3 is TGTGCCAGCAGCCCAAGGACTAGCGGAAATGAGCAGTTCTTC.

This clonotype was counted many times. J is TRBJ2-7 and V is TRBV25-1; D is perhaps TRBD1 (5 bases). Germline loops: CDR1 MGHDK, CDR2 SYGVNS. Trimming pared 2 bases from V and 5 bases from J, leaving 7 bases between. This CDR3 contains 12 residues. As DNA, the CDR3 is TGTGCCAGCAGTGAACAAGGGGACGAGCAGTACTTC. Encoded protein: CASSEQGDEQYF.

This clonotype was seen a handful of times. The V call is TRBV20-1, the J call TRBJ2-1, with D uncertain. V was pared by 0 bases and J by 5 bases, with 20 bases between. This CDR3 contains 17 residues. CDR1 is DFQATT and CDR2 is SNEGSKA in the germline V gene (reference sequence). Here the CDR3 DNA reads TGCAGTGCTAGAGATCTTTTGAAGAAAGGGAATCACAATGAGCAGTTCTTC. Protein sequence: CSARDLLKKGNHNEQFF.

This clonotype was observed many times. The chain links TRBV5-6 to TRBJ2-3; D may be TRBD1 (6 bases). Germline-derived CDR1 and CDR2 are SGHDT and YYEEEE. V gave up 4 bases and J gave up 3 bases, with 9 bases separating them. The CDR3 sequence is 13 residues long. The DNA of the CDR3 is TGTGCCAGCAGCATGGACAGAACAGATACGCAGTATTTT. It encodes CASSMDRTDTQYF.

The table lists this clonotype with many counts. The chain combines TRBV6-2 or TRBV6-3 with TRBJ1-2, with D perhaps matching TRBD1 (5 bases). The CDR3 is 13 amino acids. Germline V gene lookup returns CDR1 MNHEY and CDR2 SVGEGT. Trimming pared 5 bases from V and 7 bases from J, leaving 14 bases between. The CDR3 DNA reads as TGTGCCAGCAGTCCGGTTCCAGGGAGTGGCTACACCTTC. This encodes CASSPVPGSGYTF.

At least ten counts were recorded for this clonotype. V usage is TRBV21-1 and J usage is TRBJ2-1. TRBV21-1 has pseudogene status. CDR3 size: 14 residues. CDR3 loop: CASSRGSSYNEQFF. The CDR3 DNA is TGTGCCAGCAGCAGGGGGAGCTCCTACAATGAGCAGTTCTTC.

In this sample, this clonotype turned up many times. The chain joins TRBV2 to TRBJ2-3; TRBD2 matches 7 bases. The CDR3 is made up of 14 amino acids. Germline V gene sequence: CDR1 SNHLY, CDR2 FYNNEI. V lost 7 bases, J lost 1 base, and 5 bases stayed unmatched. The CDR3 coding sequence is TGTGCCAGCACTCGAACTAGCGGCACAGATACGCAGTATTTT. Its translation is CASTRTSGTDTQYF.

As to this clonotype: This could be a read error, since a much larger clone is one nucleotide away. The chain has TRBV6-1 and TRBJ1-2; no firm D call. The V gene lost 4 bases and the J gene lost 2 bases, with 11 bases spanning the gap. CDR3 length: 14 residues. Germline V gene lookup returns CDR1 MNHNS and CDR2 SASEGT. The CDR3 region has the DNA TGTGCCAGCAGTGGACGGGCAGTAAACTATGGCTACACCTTC. This codes for CASSGRAVNYGYTF.

This clonotype has a handful of counts. The genes are TRBV11-2 and TRBJ2-1; the D is unclear. The CDR3 totals 18 residues. V gave up 2 bases and J gave up 8 bases, with 25 bases separating them. Germline CDR1 is SGHAT and CDR2 is FQNNGV. Here the CDR3 reads CASSLTVGTGLLRHEQFF. The CDR3, as DNA: TGTGCCAGCAGCTTAACAGTCGGAACCGGCCTCCTCCGCCATGAGCAGTTCTTC.

In its sample, this clonotype was seen many times. CDR3 coding DNA: TGTGCCAGCAGCTTAGAGGGCAGGACATACGATCAGCCCCAGCATTTT. It translates to CASSLEGRTYDQPQHF. The chain joins TRBV7-8 to TRBJ1-5; a possible D gene is TRBD1 (5 bases). V was shortened by 1 base and J by 5 bases, with 15 bases between the two germline ends. Germline lookup yields CDR1 SGHVS and CDR2 FQNEAQ. The CDR3 extends over 16 amino acids.

This clonotype showed up many times. The rearrangement links TRBV7-8 to TRBJ2-6; D not resolved. V was shortened by 5 bases and J by 0 bases, with 11 bases between the two germline ends. From germline, CDR1 is SGHVS and CDR2 FQNEAQ. The CDR3 loop spans 16 amino acids. The CDR3: CASSLLVGSGANVLTF. As DNA, the CDR3 is TGTGCCAGCAGCCTCCTAGTAGGCTCTGGGGCCAACGTCCTGACTTTC.

This clonotype was seen ten or more times. The chain recombines TRBV20-1 with TRBJ2-1, with unresolved D. CDR1 is DFQATT and CDR2 is SNEGSKA in the germline V gene (reference sequence). The CDR3 extends over 12 amino acids. Trimming stripped 3 bases from V and 7 bases from J, with 10 bases between. In nucleotides, the CDR3 is TGCAGTGCTAGCCAGAACGATAATGAGCAGTTCTTC. Translating gives CSASQNDNEQFF.

This clonotype was recorded at least ten times. V usage is TRBV7-9 and J usage is TRBJ2-1; D gene unclear. The CDR3 totals 12 residues. Trimming shortened V by 2 bases and J by 6 bases, and 5 bases separated the two germline ends. Looked up from germline, CDR1 is SEHNR and CDR2 is FQNEAQ (reference sequence). The CDR3 coding sequence is TGTGCCAGCAGCTTAAATCTCAATGAGCAGTTCTTC. Protein product: CASSLNLNEQFF.

This clonotype was counted only a few times. The chain is built from TRBV2 and TRBJ2-7; 8 bases align to TRBD1. The J segment lost 4 bases and the V segment lost 6 bases, leaving 8 bases of the junction unmatched. The CDR3 totals 14 residues. The germline gives CDR1 SNHLY, CDR2 FYNNEI. CDR3 in DNA: TGTGCCAGCAGGACCGGGACAGGAAGTTACGAGCAGTACTTC. This translates into CASRTGTGSYEQYF.

The table lists this clonotype with many counts. The V and J genes are TRBV5-5 and TRBJ2-6, with D possibly being TRBD1 (6 bases). CDR1 is SGHKS and CDR2 is YYEKEE in the germline V gene (reference sequence). This CDR3 contains 18 residues. Trimming removed 2 bases at V and 0 bases at J, with 15 bases between. CDR3 amino acids: CASSLSGAPFSGANVLTF. CDR3 DNA sequence: TGTGCCAGCAGCTTATCAGGGGCCCCCTTCTCTGGGGCCAACGTCCTGACTTTC.

The chain recombines TRBV24-1 with TRBJ1-2, with 7 positions matching TRBD1. The CDR3 runs 12 residues. Trimming cost V 9 bases and J 2 bases; bases outside gene matches: 2. The germline V gene encodes CDR1 KGHDR and CDR2 SFDVKD. The CDR3 coding sequence is TGTGCCACCTGGGGACAGAACTATGGCTACACCTTC. Its translation is CATWGQNYGYTF.

This clonotype was seen ten or more times. The CDR3 loop reads CSAEKGARGYGYTF. The CDR3 DNA reads TGCAGTGCTGAGAAGGGGGCGCGGGGCTATGGCTACACCTTC. This chain joins TRBV20-1 and TRBJ1-2; 7 bases are a match to TRBD1. The germline gives CDR1 DFQATT, CDR2 SNEGSKA (reference sequence). The CDR3 is 14 residues long. The V segment lost 5 bases and the J segment 4 bases; nucleotides outside the gene matches: 10.

This clonotype occurred many times. The V gene is TRBV28, the J gene TRBJ1-1; unclear D gene. The V and J ends lost 3 bases and 8 bases respectively, with 10 bases between them. CDR1 and CDR2 from the germline V gene are MDHEN and SYDVKM. CDR3 length equals 12 residues. CDR3 protein: CASSLASIEAFF. The CDR3 bases are TGTGCCAGCAGTTTGGCCTCCATAGAAGCTTTCTTT.

The table lists this clonotype with a few counts. This chain's CDR3 is CAQKARGSNQPQHF. The CDR3 nucleotides read TGTGCCCAGAAGGCGAGAGGTAGCAATCAGCCCCAGCATTTT. V is TRBV2 and J is TRBJ1-5; D not certain. The germline CDR1 and CDR2 sequences are SNHLY and FYNNEI. The CDR3 extends over 14 amino acids. The V gene lost 11 bases and the J gene lost 0 bases, with 14 bases spanning the gap.

This clonotype was seen at least ten times. The chain links TRBV20-1 to TRBJ1-1, with a weak D call TRBD1 (5 bases). Germline CDR1 DFQATT, CDR2 SNEGSKA (reference sequence). The CDR3 has 13 amino acids. V was trimmed by 6 bases and J by 7 bases, leaving 18 bases between them. The CDR3 here is CSAPRDPLGEAFF. CDR3 DNA: TGCAGTGCCCCAAGGGACCCCTTGGGTGAAGCTTTCTTT.

This clonotype was counted ten times or more. The chain employs TRBV19 and TRBJ1-2, with D perhaps matching TRBD1 (6 bases). CDR3 length equals 14 residues. V dropped 7 bases and J dropped 8 bases, with 20 bases sitting between them. Germline CDR1 reads LNHDA; CDR2 reads SQIVND (reference sequence). This CDR3 reads CASTSLGGAKGYTF. Written as DNA, the CDR3 is TGTGCCAGTACCTCTCTGGGGGGGGCTAAAGGCTACACCTTC.

The sample holds many counts of this clonotype. The rearrangement links TRBV20-1 to TRBJ2-7; no definite D call. Germline CDR1 is DFQATT and CDR2 is SNEGSKA (reference sequence). The CDR3 spans 14 residues. Trimming left V 0 bases short and J 0 bases short, with 9 bases between. The CDR3, as DNA: TGCAGTGCTAGAGATCTAGGCAGCTCCTACGAGCAGTACTTC. Its protein is CSARDLGSSYEQYF.